Only a few counts were recorded for the clone carrying this TCR beta chain. The antigen remains unidentified. Germline loops: CDR1 LNHNV, CDR2 YYDKDF (reference sequence). V lost 3 bases and J 1 base, leaving 9 bases between the germline ends. The CDR3 length is 14 residues. The sample originates from a study of T-cell memory formation after mild COVID-19. General study findings and limits: Clones shrinking from day 15 to 85 showed even CD4/CD8 mixes; later expanders tilted CD4+. Some responding clones appeared in pre-infection memory, suggesting cross-reactive memory joined.

One entry per CDR3 protein, called by TCRdb with MiXCR from the 5' RACE reads. The sample contains around 430,000 distinct CDR3 sequences, approximately 15% of which appear only once. The chain is built from TRBV15 and TRBJ1-1; TRBD1 might be the D (5 bases). The specimen sequenced was PBMCs or a T cell subset sorted from them (not recorded which). The sequence was obtained from a man aged 18 to 35 who had mild COVID-19 (a few samples of this study predate the infection). Cell type and time point are not known. CDR3 in DNA: TGTGCCACCAGCAGCGATACAGGGAACACTGAAGCTTTCTTT. Translated, it gives CATSSDTGNTEAFF.